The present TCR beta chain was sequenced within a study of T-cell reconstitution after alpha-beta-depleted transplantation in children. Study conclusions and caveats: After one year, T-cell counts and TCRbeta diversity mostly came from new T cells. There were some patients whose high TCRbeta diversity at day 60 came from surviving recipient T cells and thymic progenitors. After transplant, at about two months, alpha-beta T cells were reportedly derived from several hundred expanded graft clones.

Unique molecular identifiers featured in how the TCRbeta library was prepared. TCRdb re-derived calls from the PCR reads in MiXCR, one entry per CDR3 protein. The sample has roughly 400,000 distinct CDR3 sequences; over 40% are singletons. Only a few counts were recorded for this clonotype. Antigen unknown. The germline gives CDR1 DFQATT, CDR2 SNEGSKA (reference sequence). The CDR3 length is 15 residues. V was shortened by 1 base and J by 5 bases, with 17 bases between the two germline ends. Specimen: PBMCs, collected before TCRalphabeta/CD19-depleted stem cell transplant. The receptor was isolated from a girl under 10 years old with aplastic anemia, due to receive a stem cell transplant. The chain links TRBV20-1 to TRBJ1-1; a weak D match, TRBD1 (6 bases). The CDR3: CSARVRNRVKTEAFF. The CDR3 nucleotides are TGCAGTGCTAGAGTCCGAAACAGGGTAAAAACTGAAGCTTTCTTT.